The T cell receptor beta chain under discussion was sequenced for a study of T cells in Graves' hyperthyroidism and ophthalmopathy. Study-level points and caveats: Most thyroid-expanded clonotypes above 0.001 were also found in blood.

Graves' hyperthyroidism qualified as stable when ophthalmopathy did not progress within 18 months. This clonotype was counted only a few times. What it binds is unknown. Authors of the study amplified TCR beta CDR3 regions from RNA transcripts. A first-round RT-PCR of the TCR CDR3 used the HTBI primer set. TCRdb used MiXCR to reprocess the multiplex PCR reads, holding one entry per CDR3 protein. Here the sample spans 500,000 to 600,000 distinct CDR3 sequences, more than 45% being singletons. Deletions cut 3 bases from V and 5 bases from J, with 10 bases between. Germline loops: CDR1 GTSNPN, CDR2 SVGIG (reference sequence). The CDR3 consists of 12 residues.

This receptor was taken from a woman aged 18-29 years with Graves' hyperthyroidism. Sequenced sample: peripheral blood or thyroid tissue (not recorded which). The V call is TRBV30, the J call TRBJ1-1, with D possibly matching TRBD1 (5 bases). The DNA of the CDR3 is TGTGCCTGGAGAGGGGCCGGGACTGAAGCTTTCTTT. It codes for CAWRGAGTEAFF. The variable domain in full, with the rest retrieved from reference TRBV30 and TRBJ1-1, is SQTIHQWPATLVQPVGSPLSLECTVEGTSNPNLYWYRQAAGRGLQLLFYSVGIGQISSEVPQNLSASRPQDRQFILSSKKLLLSDSGFYLCAWRGAGTEAFFGQGTRLTVV.